The 29 T cell receptor beta chains below come from one sample, sequenced in a study of blood T cell repertoires in COVID-19. Sequencing used immunoSEQ multiplex PCR; TCRdb keeps in-frame clones, though not all of them. The sample lists some 150,000 clones, roughly 81% occurring once. Sequences were obtained from peripheral blood. The receptors shown here come from a woman aged 50 to 60 with active or convalescent COVID-19.

In this sample, this clone turned up a few times. This chain uses TRBV27 with TRBJ1-5; tentatively, D is TRBD1 (5 bases). This CDR3 is 13 amino acids long. V was trimmed by 6 bases and J by 6 bases, leaving 12 bases between them. Germline loops: CDR1 MNHEY, CDR2 SMNVEV (reference sequence). Here the CDR3 reads CASSPGGSQPQHF. The CDR3 coding sequence is TGTGCCAGCAGCCCGGGGGGTAGTCAGCCCCAGCATTTT.

The chain uses TRBV7-9 and TRBJ2-3; no reliable D call. Trimming left V 0 bases short and J 5 bases short, with 18 bases between. The CDR3 contains 17 residues. Germline CDR1 and CDR2: SEHNR and FQNEAQ (reference sequence). This CDR3 is CASSLAPHYPAGDTQYF. As DNA, the CDR3 is TGTGCCAGCAGCTTAGCCCCGCACTACCCCGCCGGAGATACGCAGTATTTT.

The chain recombines TRBV4-2 with TRBJ2-3; D gene unclear. This CDR3 is 15 amino acids long. Germline CDR1 reads LGHNA; CDR2 reads YNFKEQ. The V end lost 0 bases, the J end lost 1 base, and 8 bases lay between the germline ends. Here the CDR3 DNA reads TGTGCCAGCAGCCAAGAGTGGTCAGGCACAGATACGCAGTATTTT. Its protein product is CASSQEWSGTDTQYF.

V gene TRBV9 combines with J gene TRBJ1-2; the D is unclear. CDR3 length: 12 residues. V was trimmed by 6 bases and J by 4 bases, leaving 10 bases between them. Germline assignment: CDR1 SGDLS and CDR2 YYNGEE. The CDR3 bases are TGTGCCAGCATGCGGGAGGGCTATGGCTACACCTTC. Translated, it gives CASMREGYGYTF. The full variable domain, with the rest looked up from reference TRBV9 and TRBJ1-2, is DSGVTQTPKHLITATGQRVTLRCSPRSGDLSVYWYQQSLDQGLQFLIQYYNGEERAKGNILERFSAQQFPDLHSELNLSSLELGDSALYFCASMREGYGYTFGSGTRLTVV.

The chain has TRBV7-3 and TRBJ2-5; TRBD1 matches 7 bases. V shed 4 bases, J shed 4 bases, and the junction held 9 bases outside the gene matches. Germline V gene sequence: CDR1 SGHTA, CDR2 FQGTGA. The CDR3 length is 15 residues. The CDR3 loop is CASSSNRGPLETQYF. The CDR3 bases are TGTGCCAGCAGCTCGAACAGGGGTCCCTTAGAGACCCAGTACTTC.

This chain links TRBV12-3 or TRBV12-4 with TRBJ1-3; D is uncertain. V was cut by 3 bases and J by 4 bases, with 7 bases left in between. The CDR3 spans 13 residues. The CDR3 here is CASSFTVGNTIYF. Written as DNA, the CDR3 is TGTGCCAGCAGTTTTACGGTGGGAAACACCATATATTTT.

The chain combines TRBV7-2 with TRBJ1-2, with D hard to call. The V end was cut by 9 bases, the J end by 4 bases, with 15 bases between. Germline lookup yields CDR1 SGHTA and CDR2 FQGNSA. CDR3 length equals 13 residues. CDR3 coding DNA: TGTGCCAGTCTGCGTGGAGTGGGCTATGGCTACACCTTC. Translation: CASLRGVGYGYTF.

V usage is TRBV2 and J usage is TRBJ1-2, with 9 nucleotides matching TRBD1. The germline CDR1 and CDR2 sequences are SNHLY and FYNNEI. The V and J ends lost 6 bases and 7 bases, in that order; junction bases with no gene match: 3. This CDR3 contains 12 residues. In DNA form, the CDR3 reads TGTGCCAGCAGAACAGGGGGCGGTGGCTACACCTTC. Translated: CASRTGGGGYTF.

The rearrangement joins TRBV7-9 to TRBJ1-2, with no clear D. Germline CDR1 is SEHNR and CDR2 is FQNEAQ (reference sequence). This CDR3 has 11 residues. Trimming removed 5 bases from V and 8 bases from J, with 9 bases in between. Here the CDR3 DNA reads TGTGCCAGCAGCGCACCGGAGGGCTACACCTTC. Residues: CASSAPEGYTF.

This chain uses TRBV10-3 with TRBJ2-1; tentatively, D is TRBD1 (5 bases). Trimming removed 4 bases at V and 1 base at J, with 23 bases between. CDR3 length: 19 amino acids. The germline V gene has CDR1 ENHRY and CDR2 SYGVKD. Here the CDR3 reads CAISAVFLLGKGSYNEQFF. CDR3 in DNA: TGTGCCATCAGTGCGGTCTTTTTACTGGGGAAGGGGTCCTACAATGAGCAGTTCTTC.

This clone showed up just once. This chain joins TRBV30 and TRBJ2-7, with D uncertain. V lost 1 base to trimming and J lost 7 bases, with 8 bases between them. The germline CDR1 and CDR2 sequences are GTSNPN and SVGIG (reference sequence). This CDR3 is 11 amino acids long. The CDR3 nucleotides read TGTGCCTGGAGTGGCGTCGGGGAGCAGTACTTC. Translating gives CAWSGVGEQYF. Filled out from reference TRBV30 and TRBJ2-7, the complete variable domain reads SQTIHQWPATLVQPVGSPLSLECTVEGTSNPNLYWYRQAAGRGLQLLFYSVGIGQISSEVPQNLSASRPQDRQFILSSKKLLLSDSGFYLCAWSGVGEQYFGPGTRLTVT.

This clone was seen only a few times. This chain uses TRBV7-9 with TRBJ1-1; D not resolved. CDR3 length equals 13 residues. Germline assignment: CDR1 SEHNR and CDR2 FQNEAQ (reference sequence). V was pared by 1 base and J by 5 bases, with 8 bases between. The CDR3 coding sequence is TGTGCCAGCAGCTTAGTCCCGGGGACTGAAGCTTTCTTT. Translating it yields CASSLVPGTEAFF. The complete variable domain, with remaining parts taken from reference TRBV7-9 and TRBJ1-1, reads DTGVSQNPRHKITKRGQNVTFRCDPISEHNRLYWYRQTLGQGPEFLTYFQNEAQLEKSRLLSDRFSAERPKGSFSTLEIQRTEQGDSAMYLCASSLVPGTEAFFGQGTRLTVV.

This clone has only a few counts. The chain has TRBV5-1 and TRBJ1-1; 8 bases match TRBD1. J was trimmed by 1 base and V by 2 bases; bases with no gene match: 10. Germline V gene data show CDR1 as SGHRS and CDR2 as YFSETQ. The CDR3 is 17 residues long. The CDR3 DNA is TGCGCCAGCAGCTTACGGGGCAGGGGGCCTACGAACACTGAAGCTTTCTTT. It codes for CASSLRGRGPTNTEAFF.

The gene calls are TRBV28 and TRBJ2-7, with a tentative D call TRBD1 (5 bases). The CDR3 has 14 amino acids. CDR1 and CDR2 (germline): MDHEN, SYDVKM. The V end was cut by 2 bases, the J end by 2 bases, with 10 bases between. CDR3 nucleotides: TGTGCCAGCAGTTTACTGCAGGGAACCTACGAGCAGTACTTC. Amino acid sequence: CASSLLQGTYEQYF.

This chain connects TRBV7-6 to TRBJ1-6; the D gene is possibly TRBD1 (6 bases). CDR1 is SGHVS and CDR2 is FNYEAQ in the germline V gene. V dropped 4 bases and J dropped 9 bases, with 22 bases sitting between them. This CDR3 comprises 17 residues. The CDR3, as DNA: TGTGCCAGCAGCTCCCAGACAGGTTCTCCTCGGGGTTCACCCCTCCACTTT. Translation gives CASSSQTGSPRGSPLHF.

This rearrangement joins TRBV18 to TRBJ1-3; 8 nucleotides align to TRBD1. CDR1 is KGHSH, CDR2 LQKENI, per germline. The CDR3 extends over 17 amino acids. Losses at the gene ends were 3 bases for V and 3 bases for J; bases not matched to a gene: 10. CDR3 loop: CASSPRPDRELGNTIYF. The CDR3 DNA reads TGTGCCAGCTCACCCCGACCGGACAGGGAACTTGGAAACACCATATATTTT. The variable domain in full, with the rest retrieved from reference TRBV18 and TRBJ1-3, is NAGVMQNPRHLVRRRGQEARLRCSPMKGHSHVYWYRQLPEEGLKFMVYLQKENIIDESGMPKERFSAEFPKEGPSILRIQQVVRGDSAAYFCASSPRPDRELGNTIYFGEGSWLTVV.

This chain links TRBV7-2 with TRBJ2-5; D is perhaps TRBD2 (5 bases). CDR1 is SGHTA and CDR2 is FQGNSA in the germline V gene. V lost 1 base, J lost 2 bases, and 14 bases lay in between. The CDR3 contains 16 residues. CDR3 in amino acids: CASSLVAGGPQETQYF. CDR3 DNA: TGTGCCAGCAGCTTAGTCGCCGGCGGGCCTCAAGAGACCCAGTACTTC.

The gene calls are TRBV7-2 and TRBJ1-4; D not resolved. Trimming cost V 5 bases and J 4 bases, with 14 bases left between them. The CDR3 consists of 15 residues. Looked up from germline, CDR1 is SGHTA and CDR2 is FQGNSA. This CDR3 is CASSLDGLNNEKLFF. The CDR3 DNA reads as TGTGCCAGCAGCCTGGACGGACTGAATAATGAAAAACTGTTTTTT.

CDR3 DNA: TGTGCCAGCAGTGAAAATTGGGGCAGCTATGGCTACACCTTC. This codes for CASSENWGSYGYTF. The chain has TRBV2 and TRBJ1-2; maybe TRBD1 (5 bases). Trimming shortened V by 2 bases and J by 4 bases, and 11 bases separated the two germline ends. Per the germline V gene, CDR1 is SNHLY and CDR2 is FYNNEI. The CDR3 length is 14 residues.

V usage is TRBV19 and J usage is TRBJ2-7; 8 positions agree with TRBD2. V dropped 4 bases and J dropped 2; count of bases not matched to a gene: 7. CDR3 length: 15 residues. CDR1 and CDR2 (germline): LNHDA, SQIVND (reference sequence). The CDR3 nucleotides are TGTGCCAGTAGTAAGGATCAGCGGGGGACCTACGAGCAGTACTTC. Protein product: CASSKDQRGTYEQYF.

The V call is TRBV5-1, the J call TRBJ2-1; 9 bases match TRBD2. Germline-derived CDR1 and CDR2 are SGHRS and YFSETQ. V trimming: 4 bases; J trimming: 8 bases; junction bases outside the gene matches: 13. The CDR3 spans 16 residues. CDR3 amino acids: CASSLKPGLAGDEQFF. The CDR3 nucleotides read TGCGCCAGCAGCCTCAAACCGGGACTAGCAGGGGATGAGCAGTTCTTC.

The chain has TRBV7-2 and TRBJ2-5; 13 bases agree with TRBD2. V lost 1 base to trimming and J lost 2 bases; unmatched junction nucleotides: 10. CDR1 and CDR2 from the germline V gene are SGHTA and FQGNSA. The CDR3 length is 19 residues. CDR3 in DNA: TGTGCCAGCAGCTTAGGGCTACTAGCGGGGGGGCTTGGACAAGAGACCCAGTACTTC. It specifies CASSLGLLAGGLGQETQYF.

This clone is a singleton in its sample. The J gene is TRBJ2-1, the V gene TRBV18; 11 bases align to TRBD2. V lost 1 base and J lost 5; bases outside the gene matches: 7. This CDR3 contains 17 residues. CDR1 and CDR2 (germline): KGHSH, LQKENI. CDR3 nucleotides: TGTGCCAGCTCACCACTTCATAGCGGGGGGGCCCACAATGAGCAGTTCTTC. Its translation is CASSPLHSGGAHNEQFF.

The chain carries TRBV2 and TRBJ1-1; weak D call: TRBD1 (6 bases). Germline-derived CDR1 and CDR2 are SNHLY and FYNNEI. V was pared by 11 bases and J by 0 bases, with 13 bases between. This CDR3 comprises 13 residues. CDR3 loop: CAAGRDMNTEAFF. The CDR3 DNA follows: TGTGCCGCAGGGAGGGACATGAACACTGAAGCTTTCTTT.

The CDR3: CSVSRTGLSTYGYTF. CDR3 bases: TGCAGCGTTTCCAGGACAGGGCTTTCCACCTATGGCTACACCTTC. This sequence joins TRBV29-1 and TRBJ1-2; 8 bases line up with TRBD1. The CDR3 length is 15 residues. Germline loops: CDR1 SQVTM, CDR2 ANQGSEA. V was pared by 5 bases and J by 4 bases, with 12 bases of the junction left unmatched.

V usage is TRBV29-1 and J usage is TRBJ1-1; the D is unclear. This CDR3 has 13 amino acids. Germline assignment: CDR1 SQVTM and CDR2 ANQGSEA. V lost 6 bases, J lost 5 bases, and 16 bases lay in between. The CDR3 protein is CSVRRVIVTEAFF. The CDR3 coding sequence is TGCAGCGTCCGACGGGTGATAGTGACTGAAGCTTTCTTT.

CDR3 amino acids: CAISEGTGDQPQHF. CDR3 nucleotides: TGTGCCATCAGTGAAGGGACAGGGGATCAGCCCCAGCATTTT. The chain combines TRBV10-3 with TRBJ1-5, with 10 bases that match TRBD1. Germline-derived CDR1 and CDR2 are ENHRY and SYGVKD. V shed 3 bases, J shed 5 bases, and the junction held 1 base outside the gene matches. The CDR3 runs to 14 residues.

The V and J genes are TRBV6-6 and TRBJ1-2, with D perhaps TRBD1 (5 bases). Germline-derived CDR1 and CDR2 are MNHNY and SVGAGI (reference sequence). V gave up 6 bases and J gave up 4 bases, with 21 bases separating them. The CDR3 is 16 residues long. The CDR3 coding sequence is TGTGCCAGCAGCACCATTATCCGACAGATCGGCTATGGCTACACCTTC. Its protein is CASSTIIRQIGYGYTF.

The V gene is TRBV2, the J gene TRBJ2-4, with 12 bases aligning to TRBD2. The CDR3 consists of 19 residues. Germline CDR1 and CDR2: SNHLY and FYNNEI. After removal of 0 bases from V and 0 bases from J, the junction contained 6 bases not matched to a gene. CDR3 loop: CASSEALAGGTLAKNIQYF. As DNA, the CDR3 is TGTGCCAGCAGTGAAGCGCTAGCGGGGGGGACTCTAGCCAAAAACATTCAGTACTTC. Combining the CDR3 with reference TRBV2 and TRBJ2-4 gives the whole variable domain EPEVTQTPSHQVTQMGQEVILRCVPISNHLYFYWYRQILGQKVEFLVSFYNNEISEKSEIFDDQFSVERPDGSNFTLKIRSTKLEDSAMYFCASSEALAGGTLAKNIQYFGAGTRLSVL.